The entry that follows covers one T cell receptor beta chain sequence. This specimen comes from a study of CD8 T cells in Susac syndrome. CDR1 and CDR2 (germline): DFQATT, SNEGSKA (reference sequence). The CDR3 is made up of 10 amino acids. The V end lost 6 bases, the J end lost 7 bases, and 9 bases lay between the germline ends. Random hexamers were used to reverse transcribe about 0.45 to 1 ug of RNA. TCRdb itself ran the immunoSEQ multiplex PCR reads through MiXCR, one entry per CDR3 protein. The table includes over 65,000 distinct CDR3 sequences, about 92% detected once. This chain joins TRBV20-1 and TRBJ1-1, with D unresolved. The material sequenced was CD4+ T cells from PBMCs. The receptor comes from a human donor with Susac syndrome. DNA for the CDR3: TGCAGTGCCGGGAAGGGTGAAGCTTTCTTT. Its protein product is CSAGKGEAFF.